This TCR beta chain was captured in a study of T cells in Graves' hyperthyroidism and ophthalmopathy. Using around 10 ml of fresh peripheral blood, PBMCs were prepared. Amplification of TCR beta CDR3 regions used RNA as the template. HTBI primers were used for first-round RT-PCR of the TCR CDR3. TCRdb analysed the multiplex PCR reads with MiXCR anew, one entry per CDR3 protein. The sample includes hundreds of thousands of distinct CDR3 sequences, less than 25% of them seen just once. In germline, CDR1 is SGHAT, CDR2 FQNNGV. V lost 4 bases, J lost 0 bases, and 12 bases lay in between. CDR3 length equals 15 residues. Study-level findings and limits: Most clonotypes that expanded in the thyroid above 0.001 also showed up in blood.

As concerns this clonotype: Its cognate antigen is unknown.

The source material was blood. The chain couples TRBV11-2 to TRBJ1-2; tentatively, D is TRBD1 (5 bases). The sequence came from a man between 25 and 39 years old with Graves' ophthalmopathy. The CDR3 is CASSSPGYSNYGYTF. The DNA for the CDR3 is TGTGCCAGCAGCTCTCCAGGGTACTCTAACTATGGCTACACCTTC.